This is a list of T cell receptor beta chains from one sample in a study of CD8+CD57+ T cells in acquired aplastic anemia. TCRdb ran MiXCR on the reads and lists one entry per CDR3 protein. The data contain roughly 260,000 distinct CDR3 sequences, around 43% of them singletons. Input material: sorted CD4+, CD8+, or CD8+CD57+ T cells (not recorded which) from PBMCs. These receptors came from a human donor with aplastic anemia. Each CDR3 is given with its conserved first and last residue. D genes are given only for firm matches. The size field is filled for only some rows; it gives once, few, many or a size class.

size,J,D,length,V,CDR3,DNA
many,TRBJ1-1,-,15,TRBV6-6,CASSPRRYERTEAFF,TGTGCCAGCAGTCCCAGACGGTACGAGCGAACTGAAGCTTTCTTT
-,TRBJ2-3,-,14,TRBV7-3,CASSPRWGLDTQYF,TGTGCCAGCAGCCCTCGTTGGGGGCTAGATACGCAGTATTTT
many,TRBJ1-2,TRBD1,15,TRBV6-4,CASSPSTGLDYGYTF,TGTGCCAGCAGTCCATCGACAGGGCTGGACTATGGCTACACCTTC
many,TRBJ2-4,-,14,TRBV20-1,CSARVLVGKNIQYF,TGCAGTGCTAGAGTTTTGGTTGGCAAAAACATTCAGTACTTC
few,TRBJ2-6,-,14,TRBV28,CASSRLMGANVLTF,TGTGCCAGCAGTCGGCTGATGGGGGCCAACGTCCTGACTTTC
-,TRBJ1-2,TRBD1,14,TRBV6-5,CASRWRQGTYGYTF,TGTGCCAGCCGGTGGCGACAGGGAACCTATGGCTACACCTTC
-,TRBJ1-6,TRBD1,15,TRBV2,CASSVDRGSNSPLHF,TGTGCCAGCAGTGTCGACAGGGGGAGTAATTCACCCCTCCACTTT
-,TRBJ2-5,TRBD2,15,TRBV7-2,CASSLASGDQETQYF,TGTGCCAGCAGCTTGGCTAGCGGGGACCAAGAGACCCAGTACTTC
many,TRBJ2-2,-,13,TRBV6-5,CASSYSQGGELFF,TGTGCCAGCAGTTACAGTCAAGGGGGGGAGCTGTTTTTT
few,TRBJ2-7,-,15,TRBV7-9,CASSFVSRDGYEQYF,TGTGCCAGCAGCTTTGTATCACGGGACGGCTACGAGCAGTACTTC
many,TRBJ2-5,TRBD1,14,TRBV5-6,CASSLGQGVETQYF,TGTGCCAGCAGCTTGGGACAGGGGGTAGAGACCCAGTACTTC
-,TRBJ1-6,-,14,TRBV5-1,CASSLDNYNSPLHF,TGCGCCAGCAGCTTGGACAACTATAATTCACCCCTCCACTTT
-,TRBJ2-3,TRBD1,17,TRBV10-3,CAISESRQGLYTDTQYF,TGTGCCATCAGTGAGTCTAGACAGGGGCTCTACACAGATACGCAGTATTTT
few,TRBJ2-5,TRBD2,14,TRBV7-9,CASSSSGVRETQYF,TGCGCCAGCAGCTCTAGCGGGGTGAGGGAGACCCAGTACTTC
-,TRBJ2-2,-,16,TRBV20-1,CSAQGFQRSNTGELFF,TGCAGTGCTCAGGGGTTTCAGAGATCGAACACCGGGGAGCTGTTTTTT
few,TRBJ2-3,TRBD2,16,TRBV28,CASSWERGGPTDTQYF,TGTGCCAGCAGTTGGGAGCGGGGGGGCCCCACAGATACGCAGTATTTT
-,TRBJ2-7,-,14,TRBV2,CASSWRLNSYEQYF,TGTGCCAGCAGTTGGCGCCTAAACAGCTACGAGCAGTACTTC
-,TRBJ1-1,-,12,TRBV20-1,CSARQPNTEAFF,TGCAGTGCTCGACAACCGAACACTGAAGCTTTCTTT
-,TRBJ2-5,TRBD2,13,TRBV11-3,CASTSGGEETQYF,TGTGCCAGCACTAGCGGTGGGGAAGAGACCCAGTACTTC
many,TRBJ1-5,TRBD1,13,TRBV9,CASSVTGAQPQHF,TGTGCCAGCAGCGTCACAGGGGCACAGCCCCAGCATTTT
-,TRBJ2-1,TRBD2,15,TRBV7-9,CASSKGLAGNNEQFF,TGTGCCAGCAGCAAAGGGCTAGCGGGAAACAATGAGCAGTTCTTC
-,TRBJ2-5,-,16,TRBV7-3,CASSLLGATRIETQYF,TGTGCCAGCAGCTTACTGGGGGCAACGAGGATAGAGACCCAGTACTTC
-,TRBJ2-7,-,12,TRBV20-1,CSASEGGYEQYF,TGCAGTGCTAGCGAGGGGGGCTACGAGCAGTACTTC
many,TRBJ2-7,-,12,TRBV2,CAFRTISYEQYF,TGTGCCTTCAGGACAATCTCCTACGAGCAGTACTTC
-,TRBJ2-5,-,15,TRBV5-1,CASSALGRDGETQYF,TGCGCCAGCAGTGCCCTAGGCAGGGATGGAGAGACCCAGTACTTC
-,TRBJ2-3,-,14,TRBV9,CASTPGSVSDTQYF,TGTGCCAGCACCCCGGGGTCGGTCTCAGATACGCAGTATTTT
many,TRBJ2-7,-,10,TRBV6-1,CASSGLGQYF,TGTGCCAGCAGTGGCCTGGGGCAGTACTTC
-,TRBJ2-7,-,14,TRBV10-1,CASSYSWDSYEQYF,TGTGCCAGCAGTTACTCGTGGGACTCCTACGAGCAGTACTTC
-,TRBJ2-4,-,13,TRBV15,CATSGHAKNIQYF,TGTGCCACCAGCGGACATGCCAAAAACATTCAGTACTTC
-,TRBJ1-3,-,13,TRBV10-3,CAISESTGNTIYF,TGTGCCATCAGTGAGTCGACTGGAAACACCATATATTTT
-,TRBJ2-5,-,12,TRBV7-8,CASRTDGETQYF,TGTGCCAGCAGAACGGATGGAGAGACCCAGTACTTC
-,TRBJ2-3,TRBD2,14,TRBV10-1,CAISESSGGAPQYF,TGTGCCATCAGTGAGTCTAGCGGGGGGGCTCCGCAGTATTTT
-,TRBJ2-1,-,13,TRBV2,CASSRGPSYEQFF,TGTGCCAGCAGTCGGGGGCCTAGCTATGAGCAGTTCTTC
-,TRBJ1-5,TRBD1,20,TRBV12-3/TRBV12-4,CASSLPRKRPGTGFNQPQHF,TGTGCCAGCAGTTTACCGCGGAAGAGGCCCGGGACAGGGTTCAATCAGCCCCAGCATTTT
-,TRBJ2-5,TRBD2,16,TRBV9,CASSFRGTSGGETQYF,TGTGCCAGCAGCTTCCGAGGGACTAGCGGGGGAGAGACCCAGTACTTC
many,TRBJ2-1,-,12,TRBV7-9,CASSLLQNEQFF,TGTGCCAGCAGCTTACTACAGAATGAGCAGTTCTTC
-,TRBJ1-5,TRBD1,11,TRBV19,CASRTGGTEHF,TGTGCCAGTAGAACAGGGGGAACCGAGCATTTT